The TCR beta chain described here comes from a study of shared clonotypes between healthy human individuals. Whole-study results and caveats: The researchers took only blood, and tissue repertoires probably look different.

Caucasian adults living in Nashville, Tennessee, provided all samples. Regarding this clone: Its antigen is undetermined.

The V and J ends lost 6 bases and 2 bases respectively, with 17 bases between them. The CDR3 contains 17 residues. Germline lookup yields CDR1 SNHLY and CDR2 FYNNEI. For every subset, genomic DNA was evenly distributed across several immunoSEQ plates. Clones were sequenced by immunoSEQ multiplex PCR, and TCRdb holds only the in-frame ones, with some missing. The repertoire holds about 600,000 clones, with roughly 97% as singletons. The chain has TRBV2 and TRBJ2-6; maybe TRBD1 (6 bases). The sequenced sample consisted of naive CD4+ T cells sorted from blood. Specified subset: CD45RA+ positively selected. This clonotype was sampled from a woman in her thirties in good health. The CDR3 loop is CASRGGTGLTGANVLTF. The CDR3 DNA is TGTGCCAGCAGGGGCGGAACAGGGCTTACTGGGGCCAACGTCCTGACTTTC. The whole variable domain, filled in from reference TRBV2 and TRBJ2-6, reads EPEVTQTPSHQVTQMGQEVILRCVPISNHLYFYWYRQILGQKVEFLVSFYNNEISEKSEIFDDQFSVERPDGSNFTLKIRSTKLEDSAMYFCASRGGTGLTGANVLTFGAGSRLTVL.